There are many counts of the clone carrying this TCR beta chain. What it recognizes is unknown. These data originate in a study of blood T cells in healthy people across ages. The overall study: Through template switching, about one barcoded beta molecule was captured per two T cells, as measured in model experiments.

Trimming removed 5 bases at V and 5 bases at J, with 16 bases between. This CDR3 is built from 15 residues. Germline assignment: CDR1 MNHEY and CDR2 SVGEGT. Findings and limits, study-wide: Greater diversity and more naive CD4+ cells were seen in long-lived donors than in aged donors.

Per sample, a minimum of 6.5 million PBMCs were isolated. Through a sample-barcoded 5' primer and a J-beta primer mix, a second PCR was run for roughly 6 to 12 cycles. Each sample provided no less than 2.5 million CDR3-containing paired-end reads. One entry per CDR3 protein, called by TCRdb with MiXCR from the 5' RACE reads. The repertoire has about 700,000 distinct CDR3 sequences, about 32% of them found once; the top ten carry 15%. Input material: blood. The clonotype comes from a woman older than 75 in good health. The J gene is TRBJ1-5, the V gene TRBV6-2 or TRBV6-3, with D tentatively TRBD1 (6 bases). DNA for the CDR3: TGTGCCAGCAGTAAAACCGGGACATTGCATCAGCCCCAGCATTTT. As protein: CASSKTGTLHQPQHF.